This T cell receptor (beta chain) was found in a study of blood T cell repertoires in COVID-19. The overall study: Samples taken during acute and convalescent COVID-19 were collected in the United States, Italy and Spain.

In the authors' workflow: It was from reference gene primer amplification that nucleated cell counts were estimated. Sequencing was performed with immunoSEQ multiplex PCR; in TCRdb, only in-frame clones are kept and a portion is missing. That table furnishes V, J and clone size, whereas the DNA furnished D and trimming. The data show about 65,000 clones, with 75% to 90% seen just once and around 14% held by the top ten. Germline V gene data show CDR1 as SGHDN and CDR2 as FVKESK. This CDR3 is built from 13 residues. Trimming took 5 bases from V and 2 from J, leaving 9 bases between them. V is TRBV14 and J is TRBJ2-5, with D maybe TRBD2 (5 bases). Sequencing used peripheral blood. The receptor's source is a man older than 75 with acute or convalescent COVID-19. The CDR3 here is CASSAGIQETQYF. The CDR3 coding sequence is TGTGCCAGCAGCGCCGGGATACAAGAGACCCAGTACTTC. The variable domain in full, with the rest retrieved from reference TRBV14 and TRBJ2-5, is EAGVTQFPSHSVIEKGQTVTLRCDPISGHDNLYWYRRVMGKEIKFLLHFVKESKQDESGMPNNRFLAERTGGTYSTLKVQPAELEDSGVYFCASSAGIQETQYFGPGTRLLVL.